Listed here are 25 T cell receptor beta chains from one sample, sequenced in a study of CD8 T cell repertoires and HIV-1 epitope variants. These TCRs' antigens remain unknown. Sequenced by immunoSEQ multiplex PCR; TCRdb stores in-frame clones only, minus some. The profile shows approximately 4,500 clones, approximately 70% of them singletons. Sequencing input: cultured CD8+ T cells derived from PBMCs. All receptors derive from a male donor with HIV.

The V call is TRBV28, the J call TRBJ1-2; the match to TRBD1 covers 9 bases. After removal of 3 bases from V and 2 bases from J, the junction contained 4 bases not matched to a gene. The CDR3 totals 15 residues. The germline V gene encodes CDR1 MDHEN and CDR2 SYDVKM. CDR3 nucleotide sequence: TGTGCCAGCAGTTTCGCCGGGACAGGGAACTATGGCTACACCTTC. Translating it yields CASSFAGTGNYGYTF.

This chain connects TRBV29-1 to TRBJ2-7, with TRBD2 identical over 12 bases. Germline CDR1 SQVTM, CDR2 ANQGSEA. The CDR3 sequence is 14 residues long. Trimming cost V 3 bases and J 2 bases; bases outside gene matches: 2. Here the CDR3 reads CSVETSGSTYEQYF. CDR3 DNA: TGCAGCGTTGAGACTAGCGGGAGTACCTACGAGCAGTACTTC.

The V gene is TRBV27, the J gene TRBJ2-7, with 9 nucleotides matching TRBD1. The CDR3 runs to 15 residues. CDR1 and CDR2 (germline): MNHEY, SMNVEV (reference sequence). V was clipped by 6 bases and J by 4 bases; unmatched bases: 10. CDR3: CASSARWDRAYEQYF. The CDR3 DNA reads TGTGCCAGCAGCGCCCGCTGGGACAGGGCTTACGAGCAGTACTTC.

The chain joins TRBV11-3 to TRBJ2-7; possibly TRBD1 for D (5 bases). The V end was cut by 5 bases, the J end by 5 bases, with 13 bases between. The CDR3 length is 13 residues. The germline CDR1 and CDR2 sequences are SGHNT and YENEEA. The CDR3, as DNA: TGTGCCAGCAGCCCAGTCCCAGGGCACGAGCAGTACTTC. Translated, it gives CASSPVPGHEQYF.

The chain combines TRBV7-6 with TRBJ2-5; the match to TRBD2 covers 13 bases. The V gene's germline CDR1 is SGHVS and CDR2 FNYEAQ. The CDR3 is 18 residues long. V shed 4 bases, J shed 4 bases, and the junction held 12 bases outside the gene matches. The CDR3 here is CASSYLPGGLAGSETQYF. The CDR3 region has the DNA TGTGCCAGCAGCTACTTACCGGGGGGACTAGCGGGGTCAGAGACCCAGTACTTC.

The CDR3 coding sequence is TGCGCCAGCAGCCAAGTTGAAGGGGGCGAGCAGTACTTC. Translating gives CASSQVEGGEQYF. The rearrangement joins TRBV4-1 to TRBJ2-7; D perhaps matches TRBD1 (6 bases). Trimming removed 1 base from V and 6 bases from J, with 10 bases in between. Germline V gene lookup returns CDR1 MGHRA and CDR2 YSYEKL. This CDR3 region has 13 residues.

The chain's CDR3 is CASSLEAGLAYEQYF. CDR3 coding DNA: TGTGCCAGCAGCTTAGAAGCCGGGCTCGCCTACGAGCAGTACTTC. J is TRBJ2-7 and V is TRBV11-2; D remains unclear. Trimming left V 0 bases short and J 2 bases short, with 11 bases between. The CDR3 runs 15 residues. Per the germline V gene, CDR1 is SGHAT and CDR2 is FQNNGV. The entire variable domain, with the rest obtained from reference TRBV11-2 and TRBJ2-7, is as follows: EAGVAQSPRYKIIEKRQSVAFWCNPISGHATLYWYQQILGQGPKLLIQFQNNGVVDDSQLPKDRFSAERLKGVDSTLKIQPAKLEDSAVYLCASSLEAGLAYEQYFGPGTRLTVT.

The rearrangement uses TRBV9 and TRBJ2-3; D is ambiguous. CDR1 and CDR2 from the germline V gene are SGDLS and YYNGEE. Trimming removed 0 bases at V and 5 bases at J, with 4 bases between. CDR3 length: 12 residues. In DNA form, the CDR3 reads TGTGCCAGCAGCGTAGTGGGAGATACGCAGTATTTT. Translation gives CASSVVGDTQYF.

The CDR3 nucleotides read TGTGCCAGCAGTGAAGATTGGGCAGGGGGTGGCGGGGAGCTGTTTTTT. Translation: CASSEDWAGGGGELFF. V is TRBV2 and J is TRBJ2-2, with 7 nucleotides matching TRBD1. The germline V gene has CDR1 SNHLY and CDR2 FYNNEI. This CDR3 region has 16 residues. Trimming at V came to 1 base and at J to 7 bases, leaving 9 bases not matched to a gene.

The chain combines TRBV11-1 with TRBJ2-1; 10 bases agree with TRBD2. J was trimmed by 6 bases and V by 3 bases; bases with no gene match: 5. CDR1 SGHAT and CDR2 FQDESV come from the germline V gene (reference sequence). The CDR3 sequence is 15 residues long. In DNA form, the CDR3 reads TGTGCCAGCAGCTTCCGATGGACTAGCGGCAATGAGCAGTTCTTC. Translation: CASSFRWTSGNEQFF.

The rearrangement links TRBV2 to TRBJ1-4, with TRBD1 matching 7 bases. Germline assignment: CDR1 SNHLY and CDR2 FYNNEI. V gave up 1 base and J gave up 6 bases; unmatched junction bases: 8. There are 16 residues in the CDR3. The CDR3 here is CASSEDMDRFDEKLFF. In DNA, the CDR3 is TGTGCCAGCAGTGAAGACATGGACAGGTTCGATGAAAAACTGTTTTTT.

This chain connects TRBV5-5 to TRBJ1-2, with a possible D match to TRBD1 (5 bases). The CDR3 totals 15 residues. Germline V CDR1 and CDR2: SGHKS, YYEKEE (reference sequence). The germline V and J ends were trimmed by 2 bases and 2 bases, with 13 bases remaining between them. CDR3 DNA sequence: TGTGCCAGCAGCTTCTCCGGGACGGCGAACTATGGCTACACCTTC. This translates into CASSFSGTANYGYTF.

Notes on this clone: A junction boundary mismatches the germline segment, possibly from a read error. The CDR3 nucleotides are TGTGCCAGCAGCGATCCCGGGACAGGGGTCCTCGGTGCCTTC. It specifies CASSDPGTGVLGAF. The rearrangement links TRBV5-4 to TRBJ1-2; TRBD1 matches 10 bases. This CDR3 is built from 14 residues. Germline V gene lookup returns CDR1 SGHNT and CDR2 YYREEE (reference sequence).

This clone has just one count. J is TRBJ1-2 and V is TRBV25-1, with 7 bases fitting TRBD1. Trimming took 9 bases from V and 3 from J; bases not matched to a gene: 10. Germline loops: CDR1 MGHDK, CDR2 SYGVNS. The CDR3 spans 14 residues. The CDR3 is CASFSSGTDYGYTF. The CDR3 DNA reads TGTGCCAGTTTTTCATCCGGGACAGACTATGGCTACACCTTC.

The chain recombines TRBV5-6 with TRBJ2-1; TRBD1 aligns across 9 bases. This CDR3 is built from 13 residues. Germline CDR1 SGHDT, CDR2 YYEEEE. J lost 6 bases, V lost 4 bases, and 2 bases had no gene match. The CDR3 region is CASSRDRVNEQFF. The DNA of the CDR3 is TGTGCCAGCAGCCGGGACAGGGTCAATGAGCAGTTCTTC.

J is TRBJ1-2 and V is TRBV4-1; no definite D call. Per the germline V gene, CDR1 is MGHRA and CDR2 is YSYEKL. Trimming took off 0 bases at V and 10 bases at J, with 12 bases between the two ends. The CDR3 is 13 amino acids. The CDR3 sequence: CASSQEAAFDYTF. The CDR3 region has the DNA TGCGCCAGCAGCCAAGAAGCCGCTTTTGACTACACCTTC.

In its sample, this clone was seen a few times. The CDR3 sequence: CAISDSSGVSEQYF. The CDR3 coding sequence is TGTGCCATCAGTGACTCCAGTGGGGTTTCGGAGCAGTACTTC. V is TRBV10-3 and J is TRBJ2-7; D is uncertain. V lost 3 bases and J 7 bases, leaving 16 bases between the germline ends. The germline gives CDR1 ENHRY, CDR2 SYGVKD. The CDR3 has 14 amino acids.

V and J are TRBV6-6 and TRBJ2-2; D possibly corresponds to TRBD1 (6 bases). The V end was cut by 6 bases, the J end by 4 bases, with 9 bases between. The CDR3 has 13 amino acids. The germline V gene has CDR1 MNHNY and CDR2 SVGAGI (reference sequence). The CDR3 DNA reads TGTGCCAGCAGCTCGGACAGCACCGGGGAGCTGTTTTTT. It codes for CASSSDSTGELFF.

The CDR3 spells CASSLGGGEQFF. Written as DNA, the CDR3 is TGTGCCAGCAGCCTCGGCGGGGGTGAGCAGTTCTTC. The chain couples TRBV6-5 to TRBJ2-1, with 7 bases matching TRBD2. From germline, CDR1 is MNHEY and CDR2 SVGAGI. The J segment lost 9 bases and the V segment lost 6 bases, leaving 5 bases of the junction unmatched. The length of the CDR3 is 12 residues.

This clone was picked up one time. This chain connects TRBV7-9 to TRBJ2-5; D could derive from TRBD1 or TRBD2 (6 bases each). This CDR3 has 16 residues. Trimming took 5 bases from V and 4 from J, leaving 20 bases between them. CDR1 SEHNR and CDR2 FQNEAQ come from the germline V gene (reference sequence). The CDR3 loop is CASSALLGGPRETQYF. The CDR3 nucleotides are TGTGCCAGCAGCGCCCTTCTTGGGGGGCCCAGAGAGACCCAGTACTTC.

The rearrangement joins TRBV13 to TRBJ2-7; 9 bases fit TRBD1. This CDR3 comprises 16 residues. The ends lost 3 bases at V and 3 bases at J; junction bases unmatched: 9. The germline gives CDR1 PRHDT, CDR2 FYEKMQ (reference sequence). CDR3 protein: CASSFSQDRGRYEQYF. The CDR3 bases are TGTGCCAGCAGCTTTTCCCAGGACAGGGGACGCTACGAGCAGTACTTC.

CDR3 protein: CASSLIYGDAGGAFF. The CDR3 coding sequence is TGTGCCAGCAGTTTGATCTATGGGGACGCGGGGGGCGCTTTCTTT. This chain joins TRBV27 and TRBJ1-1; D perhaps matches TRBD1 (6 bases). Germline V gene data show CDR1 as MNHEY and CDR2 as SMNVEV (reference sequence). Trimming took 3 bases from V and 11 from J, leaving 22 bases between them. This CDR3 region has 15 residues.

The genes are TRBV5-6 and TRBJ2-2; no firm D call. Germline lookup yields CDR1 SGHDT and CDR2 YYEEEE. CDR3 size: 14 residues. V lost 0 bases and J lost 0, with 3 bases in between. This chain's CDR3 is CASSLGPNTGELFF. The CDR3 DNA reads as TGTGCCAGCAGCTTGGGGCCGAACACCGGGGAGCTGTTTTTT.

This clone came up once. The chain uses TRBV6-5 and TRBJ2-7; TRBD1 might be the D (5 bases). The germline V and J ends were trimmed by 7 bases and 2 bases, with 15 bases remaining between them. The CDR3 sequence is 14 residues long. Germline lookup yields CDR1 MNHEY and CDR2 SVGAGI. This chain's CDR3 is CASTQGAGTYEQYF. CDR3 nucleotide sequence: TGTGCCAGCACCCAAGGGGCAGGAACCTACGAGCAGTACTTC.

This rearrangement joins TRBV7-6 to TRBJ1-1, with D possibly TRBD1 on 5 matching bases. Per germline, CDR1 SGHVS and CDR2 FNYEAQ. This CDR3 is 14 amino acids long. V was clipped by 4 bases and J by 1 base, with 10 bases between them. CDR3 nucleotides: TGTGCCAGCAGCTCCATGGACAAGAACACTGAAGCTTTCTTT. Translated: CASSSMDKNTEAFF.